One sample yielded the 32 T cell receptor beta chains listed below, sequenced in a study of siplizumab effects on memory and regulatory T cells. TCRdb keeps only in-frame clones here, not all; method: immunoSEQ multiplex PCR. Of 85,000 to 120,000 clones in the sample, around 90% were seen once. Sequences were obtained from CD4+ T cells sorted from blood. Source of these receptors: a human donor in good health.

The gene calls are TRBV15 and TRBJ2-3; 8 positions agree with TRBD1. The length of the CDR3 is 15 residues. V dropped 3 bases and J dropped 3; count of bases not matched to a gene: 5. Germline-derived CDR1 and CDR2 are LNHNV and YYDKDF (reference sequence). In DNA form, the CDR3 reads TGTGCCACCAGCAGCCGGACAGGGAAAACAGATACGCAGTATTTT. This encodes CATSSRTGKTDTQYF.

The genes are TRBV11-2 and TRBJ2-2; 12 bases align to TRBD2. The J segment lost 6 bases and the V segment lost 5 bases, leaving 7 bases of the junction unmatched. The CDR3 runs 16 residues. Germline assignment: CDR1 SGHAT and CDR2 FQNNGV. The CDR3 reads CASSARLAGVPGELFF. DNA of the CDR3: TGTGCCAGCAGCGCCCGACTAGCGGGAGTACCCGGGGAGCTGTTTTTT.

This clone was recorded once. This sequence joins TRBV10-2 and TRBJ1-6; D is perhaps TRBD1 (5 bases). Germline CDR1 is WSHSY and CDR2 is SAAADI. With 5 bases removed from V and 7 bases from J, the gap between germline ends came to 15 bases. The CDR3 sequence is 15 residues long. DNA for the CDR3: TGCGCCAGCAGTCGGGATGGCAGGGCGAATTCACCCCTCCACTTT. Its translation: CASSRDGRANSPLHF.

The V gene is TRBV15, the J gene TRBJ1-1, with D unclear. The CDR3 loop spans 15 amino acids. V was trimmed by 5 bases and J by 1 base, leaving 14 bases between them. Germline CDR1 is LNHNV and CDR2 is YYDKDF (reference sequence). The CDR3 here is CATSSPGDTNTEAFF. For the CDR3, the DNA is TGTGCCACCAGCTCTCCCGGAGATACGAACACTGAAGCTTTCTTT.

J is TRBJ1-2 and V is TRBV4-1; perhaps TRBD1 as D (5 bases). Germline loops: CDR1 MGHRA, CDR2 YSYEKL. Trimming removed 1 base from V and 1 base from J, with 10 bases in between. CDR3 length: 15 residues. Here the CDR3 reads CASSQVRGNNYGYTF. The CDR3 coding sequence is TGCGCCAGCAGCCAAGTAAGGGGAAATAACTATGGCTACACCTTC.

This CDR3 is CASSISGNYEQYF. The CDR3 DNA sequence: TGTGCCAGTAGTATCTCCGGTAACTACGAGCAGTACTTC. V and J are TRBV19 and TRBJ2-7, with no clear D. Germline loops: CDR1 LNHDA, CDR2 SQIVND (reference sequence). The CDR3 contains 13 residues. Trimming took 3 bases from V and 3 from J, leaving 9 bases between them.

V and J are TRBV2 and TRBJ1-1, with 11 positions matching TRBD1. V lost 8 bases to trimming and J lost 10 bases; unmatched junction nucleotides: 9. CDR1 is SNHLY, CDR2 FYNNEI, per germline. The CDR3 runs 13 residues. Here the CDR3 DNA reads TGTGCCAGCTCGGGGACAGGGGGTAGGTCAGCTTTCTTT. It yields the protein CASSGTGGRSAFF. Combining the CDR3 with reference TRBV2 and TRBJ1-1 gives the whole variable domain EPEVTQTPSHQVTQMGQEVILRCVPISNHLYFYWYRQILGQKVEFLVSFYNNEISEKSEIFDDQFSVERPDGSNFTLKIRSTKLEDSAMYFCASSGTGGRSAFFGQGTRLTVV.

CDR3 protein: CASSAPRGRIEKLFF. CDR3 sequence (DNA): TGTGCCAGCAGCGCCCCTCGGGGAAGAATTGAAAAACTGTTTTTT. V gene TRBV11-2 combines with J gene TRBJ1-4; no clear D gene. The V end lost 5 bases, the J end lost 7 bases, and 17 bases lay between the germline ends. The CDR3 consists of 15 residues. Germline lookup yields CDR1 SGHAT and CDR2 FQNNGV.

This clone was recorded a few times. As DNA, the CDR3 is TGTGCCAGTAGTATTGTACAGTTGAACACTGAAGCTTTCTTT. As protein: CASSIVQLNTEAFF. The chain uses TRBV19 and TRBJ1-1; D is ambiguous. This CDR3 region has 14 residues. Per the germline V gene, CDR1 is LNHDA and CDR2 is SQIVND (reference sequence). Trimming cost V 3 bases and J 0 bases, with 8 bases left between them.

The chain couples TRBV27 to TRBJ1-5; D is uncertain. This CDR3 region has 14 residues. V was clipped by 5 bases and J by 4 bases, with 12 bases between them. The germline CDR1 and CDR2 sequences are MNHEY and SMNVEV (reference sequence). DNA for the CDR3: TGTGCCAGCAGTAAGGAATTGGGGAATCAGCCCCAGCATTTT. Its protein product is CASSKELGNQPQHF.

The chain couples TRBV10-2 to TRBJ2-7; D gene ambiguous. The germline V gene has CDR1 WSHSY and CDR2 SAAADI. Trimming shortened V by 9 bases and J by 5 bases, and 11 bases separated the two germline ends. The CDR3 has 11 amino acids. CDR3 in DNA: TGCGCCAGTTCCGGCGGCCACGAGCAGTACTTC. It codes for CASSGGHEQYF.

CDR3 coding DNA: TGTGCCAGCAGTGAGCCCGGGACAGGGAACGAGCAGTTCTTC. Protein sequence: CASSEPGTGNEQFF. The rearrangement uses TRBV6-6 and TRBJ2-1; TRBD1 agrees at 9 bases. V gave up 5 bases and J gave up 10 bases; unmatched junction bases: 9. The CDR3 is made up of 14 amino acids. Germline lookup yields CDR1 MNHNY and CDR2 SVGAGI (reference sequence).

This chain joins TRBV5-4 and TRBJ2-3, with TRBD2 matching over 10 bases. The germline CDR1 and CDR2 sequences are SGHNT and YYREEE (reference sequence). J lost 4 bases, V lost 7 bases, and 9 bases had no gene match. CDR3 length equals 15 residues. The DNA for the CDR3 is TGTGCCAGCCATGGACTAGCGGACGATTCAGATACGCAGTATTTT. It is translated as CASHGLADDSDTQYF.

Only one count was recorded for this clone. V usage is TRBV11-2 and J usage is TRBJ2-2, with D unresolved. Germline V gene lookup returns CDR1 SGHAT and CDR2 FQNNGV. This CDR3 contains 16 residues. The V end was cut by 0 bases, the J end by 0 bases, with 8 bases between. CDR3 DNA: TGTGCCAGCAGCTTAGAAGGGTTCGCGAACACCGGGGAGCTGTTTTTT. Its translation is CASSLEGFANTGELFF.

This chain uses TRBV27 with TRBJ1-3; D ambiguous. Germline values: CDR1 MNHEY, CDR2 SMNVEV (reference sequence). The ends were cut back, 8 bases at V and 3 bases at J, with 20 bases in the middle. This CDR3 has 16 amino acids. The CDR3 DNA is TGTGCCAGCGGGGAAAAAGGCCCTATCTTTGGAAACACCATATATTTT. Residues: CASGEKGPIFGNTIYF.

The V call is TRBV11-2, the J call TRBJ2-1; 9 bases are shared with TRBD1. The V segment lost 5 bases and the J segment 6 bases; nucleotides outside the gene matches: 11. This CDR3 comprises 16 residues. Germline-derived CDR1 and CDR2 are SGHAT and FQNNGV. CDR3 in DNA: TGTGCCAGCAGCCATACCGGGGGGACAGGGAGCAATGAGCAGTTCTTC. Translating gives CASSHTGGTGSNEQFF.

This clone was observed once. The chain carries TRBV11-2 and TRBJ2-1; 11 positions match TRBD2. The germline CDR1 and CDR2 sequences are SGHAT and FQNNGV. CDR3 length: 17 amino acids. The junction had 16 bases not matched to a gene; V was cut back by 5 bases and J by 10 bases. The CDR3 nucleotides read TGTGCCAGCAGCCCAGACTCCGCCGTAGCGGGAGGGTGGGAGCAGTTCTTC. Amino acid sequence: CASSPDSAVAGGWEQFF. The full variable domain, its missing parts supplied by reference TRBV11-2 and TRBJ2-1, is EAGVAQSPRYKIIEKRQSVAFWCNPISGHATLYWYQQILGQGPKLLIQFQNNGVVDDSQLPKDRFSAERLKGVDSTLKIQPAKLEDSAVYLCASSPDSAVAGGWEQFFGPGTRLTVL.

This rearrangement joins TRBV19 to TRBJ2-1; 8 bases are a match to TRBD2. This CDR3 contains 15 residues. V was pared by 7 bases and J by 6 bases, with 11 bases of the junction left unmatched. Germline V CDR1 and CDR2: LNHDA, SQIVND (reference sequence). This CDR3 reads CASKQLAGLGNEQFF. The CDR3 bases are TGTGCCAGTAAACAGTTAGCGGGGTTAGGCAATGAGCAGTTCTTC.

This chain links TRBV10-1 with TRBJ2-7, with D possibly matching TRBD2 (6 bases). Trimming pared 3 bases from V and 6 bases from J, leaving 12 bases between. CDR3 length equals 13 residues. Germline-derived CDR1 and CDR2 are WNHNN and SYGVQD (reference sequence). The CDR3 bases are TGCGCCAGCAGTGAAGCGGGCTTGGGCGAGCAGTACTTC. It yields the protein CASSEAGLGEQYF.

The chain has TRBV6-5 and TRBJ1-5; D is unresolved. Between the trimmed V and J ends, which lost 5 bases and 7 bases, there was a span of 9 bases. There are 12 residues in the CDR3. CDR1 is MNHEY and CDR2 is SVGAGI in the germline V gene. In DNA form, the CDR3 reads TGTGCCAGCAGTCTCCTCGGACAGCCCCAGCATTTT. It translates to CASSLLGQPQHF.

The V and J genes are TRBV5-1 and TRBJ2-5; a possible D gene is TRBD1 (6 bases). V dropped 1 base and J dropped 3 bases, with 13 bases sitting between them. Germline V gene lookup returns CDR1 SGHRS and CDR2 YFSETQ. The length of the CDR3 is 15 residues. This chain's CDR3 is CASSLTTGREETQYF. The DNA for the CDR3 is TGCGCCAGCAGCTTGACCACAGGGCGGGAAGAGACCCAGTACTTC.

This clone was counted at least ten times. CDR3 sequence: CASSSNGFNQPQHF. The CDR3 DNA reads as TGTGCCAGCAGTTCGAACGGGTTCAATCAGCCCCAGCATTTT. The rearrangement links TRBV28 to TRBJ1-5, with D unclear. With 4 bases removed from V and 3 bases from J, the gap between germline ends came to 10 bases. The CDR3 is 14 residues long. Germline lookup yields CDR1 MDHEN and CDR2 SYDVKM.

The chain couples TRBV10-3 to TRBJ2-7, with D perhaps matching TRBD2 (7 bases). Trimming removed 0 bases from V and 9 bases from J, with 15 bases in between. The V gene's germline CDR1 is ENHRY and CDR2 SYGVKD. The length of the CDR3 is 14 residues. The CDR3 spells CAISESGAGEVQYF. CDR3 nucleotide sequence: TGTGCCATCAGTGAGTCGGGGGCGGGAGAGGTGCAGTACTTC.

The chain carries TRBV5-1 and TRBJ1-6; D not certain. V gave up 0 bases and J gave up 7 bases, with 5 bases separating them. CDR3 length: 13 residues. CDR1 is SGHRS, CDR2 YFSETQ, per germline. For the CDR3, the DNA is TGCGCCAGCAGCTTGGTCCTCAATTCACCCCTCCACTTT. It is translated as CASSLVLNSPLHF. The full variable domain, in which reference TRBV5-1 and TRBJ1-6 provide the parts outside the CDR3, is KAGVTQTPRYLIKTRGQQVTLSCSPISGHRSVSWYQQTPGQGLQFLFEYFSETQRNKGNFPGRFSGRQFSNSRSEMNVSTLELGDSALYLCASSLVLNSPLHFGNGTRLTVT.

A single count supports this clone. The rearrangement uses TRBV15 and TRBJ2-7; 7 bases fit TRBD2. The length of the CDR3 is 17 residues. V lost 4 bases and J lost 6; bases outside the gene matches: 18. Germline CDR1 and CDR2: LNHNV and YYDKDF (reference sequence). The CDR3 region has the DNA TGTGCCACCAGCACCCAACACGGGGGGAGACCCTATGGCGAGCAGTACTTC. Protein sequence: CATSTQHGGRPYGEQYF.

The V and J genes are TRBV28 and TRBJ1-2, with a tentative D call TRBD1 (5 bases). The V end lost 1 base, the J end lost 8 bases, and 8 bases lay between the germline ends. From germline, CDR1 is MDHEN and CDR2 SYDVKM. This CDR3 has 12 amino acids. CDR3 loop: CASSLSGGGYTF. The CDR3 nucleotides are TGTGCCAGCAGTTTATCCGGGGGAGGCTACACCTTC.

This chain joins TRBV11-2 and TRBJ2-3, with 7 bases that match TRBD2. The V segment lost 3 bases and the J segment 5 bases; nucleotides outside the gene matches: 8. Germline assignment: CDR1 SGHAT and CDR2 FQNNGV. This CDR3 has 15 residues. The CDR3 reads CASSFTGTIEDTQYF. The CDR3 coding sequence is TGTGCCAGCAGCTTCACCGGGACTATTGAAGATACGCAGTATTTT.

This chain links TRBV5-1 with TRBJ1-2, with D perhaps TRBD1 (5 bases). The V end was cut by 4 bases, the J end by 3 bases, with 19 bases between. Germline lookup yields CDR1 SGHRS and CDR2 YFSETQ. The CDR3 contains 16 residues. This CDR3 is CASSLFGTPGDYGYTF. The CDR3 DNA reads as TGCGCCAGCAGCCTTTTCGGGACTCCCGGGGACTATGGCTACACCTTC.

The genes are TRBV5-1 and TRBJ2-3; TRBD2 is a possible D gene (6 bases). V was pared by 5 bases and J by 4 bases, with 14 bases between. Germline V gene lookup returns CDR1 SGHRS and CDR2 YFSETQ. The CDR3 runs 14 residues. The CDR3 region is CASRREGGADTQYF. Written as DNA, the CDR3 is TGCGCCAGCAGACGGGAAGGCGGGGCAGATACGCAGTATTTT.

Turning to this clone: Additional DNA sequences in this sample encode the identical CDR3. This chain joins TRBV18 and TRBJ2-3; D is unresolved. CDR1 and CDR2 from the germline V gene are KGHSH and LQKENI. Trimming cost V 3 bases and J 0 bases, with 1 base left between them. The CDR3 length is 12 residues. CDR3 protein: CASSPSTDTQYF. The CDR3 region has the DNA TGTGCCAGCTCACCGAGCACAGATACGCAGTATTTT.

V usage is TRBV7-8 and J usage is TRBJ2-7; D ambiguous. Germline V gives CDR1 SGHVS, CDR2 FQNEAQ. With 0 bases removed from V and 2 bases from J, the gap between germline ends came to 11 bases. The CDR3 totals 15 residues. In nucleotides, the CDR3 is TGTGCCAGCAGCTTAGCGCGAGCTGCGCCCTACGAGCAGTACTTC. It specifies CASSLARAAPYEQYF.

The chain is built from TRBV30 and TRBJ1-3; D might be TRBD1 (5 bases). CDR3 length: 13 amino acids. Germline V gene data show CDR1 as GTSNPN and CDR2 as SVGIG (reference sequence). Trimming stripped 8 bases from V and 0 bases from J, with 11 bases between. In nucleotides, the CDR3 is TGTGCCGGGACGTTCAGCTCTGGAAACACCATATATTTT. Translation: CAGTFSSGNTIYF.